This T cell receptor beta chain was sequenced for a study of response to subunit inactivated influenza vaccine. Study results and caveats: Each seasonal influenza vaccination recruits few new T cells, the authors suggested.

This clonotype was picked up a small number of times. The antigen is undetermined. TCRdb ran MiXCR on the RT-PCR reads and lists one entry per CDR3 protein. The sample consists of 600,000 to 850,000 distinct CDR3 sequences, approximately 15% of them appearing once. J gave up 3 bases and V 0 bases, and 4 bases lay outside the gene matches. CDR1 and CDR2 from the germline V gene are DFQATT and SNEGSKA (reference sequence). The CDR3 is made up of 14 amino acids. Sequenced material: PBMCs from blood, taken around two weeks before vaccination. The chain recombines TRBV20-1 with TRBJ2-7, with TRBD2 matching 8 bases. The receptor comes from a middle-aged man who received an inactivated influenza vaccine. CDR3 bases: TGCAGTGCTAGAGATCTTAGCGGGAACTACGAGCAGTACTTC. This translates into CSARDLSGNYEQYF.